Following are 14 T cell receptor beta chains from one sample sequenced in a study of cytomegalovirus exposure and HLA in healthy donors. Some clones are missing from TCRdb's copy, which holds only in-frame ones; the method was immunoSEQ multiplex PCR. The sample has approximately 73,000 clones, roughly 95% seen once. The sample was PBMCs. The origin of the receptors is a man between 18 and 29 years old in good health and CMV-seronegative.

This chain joins TRBV4-2 and TRBJ2-3, with TRBD1 identical over 9 bases. The CDR3 covers 17 residues. V trimming: 0 bases; J trimming: 1 base; junction bases outside the gene matches: 5. Germline assignment: CDR1 LGHNA and CDR2 YNFKEQ. This CDR3 reads CASSQERTGEGTDTQYF. CDR3 coding DNA: TGTGCCAGCAGCCAAGAGAGGACAGGGGAAGGCACAGATACGCAGTATTTT.

The gene calls are TRBV2 and TRBJ2-5; 10 bases match TRBD1. The ends lost 6 bases at V and 5 bases at J; junction bases unmatched: 9. This CDR3 is built from 15 residues. The V gene's germline CDR1 is SNHLY and CDR2 FYNNEI. CDR3 bases: TGTGCCAGCAGGCCGGACAGGGGGATGTGGGAGACCCAGTACTTC. It is translated as CASRPDRGMWETQYF.

The CDR3 DNA reads as TGTGCCAGTAGTCGACAGGGGGTAGATTCACCCCTCCACTTT. Translating it yields CASSRQGVDSPLHF. The V and J genes are TRBV19 and TRBJ1-6, with TRBD1 matching over 9 bases. Germline V lookup: CDR1 LNHDA, CDR2 SQIVND (reference sequence). V gave up 5 bases and J gave up 8 bases; unmatched junction bases: 4. The CDR3 extends over 14 amino acids.

The chain recombines TRBV28 with TRBJ1-3, with a weak D call TRBD1 (6 bases). CDR1 and CDR2 (germline): MDHEN, SYDVKM. The CDR3 contains 17 residues. V dropped 5 bases and J dropped 3 bases, with 20 bases sitting between them. CDR3: CASSPLTLGASGNTIYF. CDR3 bases: TGTGCCAGCAGTCCCTTGACTTTGGGGGCAAGTGGAAACACCATATATTTT.

The rearrangement joins TRBV5-1 to TRBJ2-2, with 7 bases lining up with TRBD1. V was pared by 4 bases and J by 0 bases, with 3 bases of the junction left unmatched. Germline V lookup: CDR1 SGHRS, CDR2 YFSETQ. This CDR3 has 15 amino acids. DNA of the CDR3: TGCGCCAGCAGCCTGGGACAGTCGAACACCGGGGAGCTGTTTTTT. It translates to CASSLGQSNTGELFF.

The chain couples TRBV5-8 to TRBJ1-1, with a tentative D call TRBD1 (5 bases). Germline CDR1 SGHTS, CDR2 YDEGEE. V was pared by 6 bases and J by 3 bases, with 18 bases between. The CDR3 is made up of 15 amino acids. The DNA of the CDR3 is TGTGCCAGCACCCAAGGGGCAGGGTATCACACTGAAGCTTTCTTT. This sequence encodes CASTQGAGYHTEAFF.

The chain carries TRBV19 and TRBJ2-7, with a tentative D call TRBD2 (5 bases). With 3 bases removed from V and 2 bases from J, the gap between germline ends came to 8 bases. This CDR3 region has 13 residues. Germline loops: CDR1 LNHDA, CDR2 SQIVND (reference sequence). CDR3 sequence: CASSMERPYEQYF. CDR3 DNA: TGTGCCAGTAGTATGGAGCGGCCCTACGAGCAGTACTTC.

The rearrangement uses TRBV6-5 and TRBJ2-5; weak D call: TRBD1 (6 bases). The V gene lost 1 base and the J gene lost 2 bases, with 14 bases spanning the gap. The length of the CDR3 is 16 residues. CDR1 and CDR2 (germline): MNHEY, SVGAGI. The CDR3 nucleotides are TGTGCCAGCAGTTACTTTCGGACAGAAGATCAAGAGACCCAGTACTTC. It is translated as CASSYFRTEDQETQYF.

The chain recombines TRBV12-5 with TRBJ2-5; a possible D gene is TRBD1 (5 bases). Trimming stripped 6 bases from V and 3 bases from J, with 11 bases between. The CDR3 covers 13 residues. Germline CDR1 is LGHNT and CDR2 is FRNRAP. CDR3 protein: CASGFSTEETQYF. CDR3 bases: TGTGCTAGTGGCTTCTCGACAGAAGAGACCCAGTACTTC.

This rearrangement joins TRBV28 to TRBJ1-5, with D tentatively TRBD1 (6 bases). This CDR3 has 15 residues. Per germline, CDR1 MDHEN and CDR2 SYDVKM. Trimming took 4 bases from V and 1 from J, leaving 11 bases between them. CDR3 in amino acids: CASSSPGESNQPQHF. The CDR3 bases are TGTGCCAGCAGTTCTCCAGGGGAAAGCAATCAGCCCCAGCATTTT.

J is TRBJ2-2 and V is TRBV7-8, with D perhaps TRBD2 (7 bases). Germline values: CDR1 SGHVS, CDR2 FQNEAQ. Trimming pared 1 base from V and 5 bases from J, leaving 11 bases between. This CDR3 is 15 amino acids long. CDR3 DNA: TGTGCCAGCAGCTTAGTCAGGGGAGGGACCGGGGAGCTGTTTTTT. Amino acids: CASSLVRGGTGELFF.

This clone was counted only a few times. V and J are TRBV4-3 and TRBJ1-1, with D unresolved. The CDR3 is made up of 14 amino acids. Germline V CDR1 and CDR2: LGHNA, YSLEER. Trimming left V 0 bases short and J 1 base short, with 6 bases between. DNA of the CDR3: TGCGCCAGCAGCCAAGATCGGGGGAACACTGAAGCTTTCTTT. Protein: CASSQDRGNTEAFF.

The J gene is TRBJ2-5, the V gene TRBV9, with 8 bases fitting TRBD1. The CDR3 spans 14 residues. Germline V gene sequence: CDR1 SGDLS, CDR2 YYNGEE. With V trimmed by 4 bases and J by 2 bases, 4 bases remained unmatched. The CDR3 here is CASSPGGGQETQYF. DNA of the CDR3: TGTGCCAGCAGCCCAGGGGGCGGACAAGAGACCCAGTACTTC. The variable domain in full, with the rest retrieved from reference TRBV9 and TRBJ2-5, is DSGVTQTPKHLITATGQRVTLRCSPRSGDLSVYWYQQSLDQGLQFLIQYYNGEERAKGNILERFSAQQFPDLHSELNLSSLELGDSALYFCASSPGGGQETQYFGPGTRLLVL.

The chain has TRBV7-6 and TRBJ2-5, with 7 bases matching TRBD2. After removal of 3 bases from V and 1 base from J, the junction contained 2 bases not matched to a gene. The CDR3 is 14 amino acids. CDR1 is SGHVS, CDR2 FNYEAQ, per germline. The CDR3 nucleotides read TGTGCCAGCAGCTTCAGCGGGGTCCAAGAGACCCAGTACTTC. Translated, it gives CASSFSGVQETQYF.